A single T cell receptor (beta chain) is shown here with its context. This clonotype was picked up a small number of times. Its target antigen remains unknown. Qualities for individual bases were not recorded, and no much larger clone is one base off. The CDR1 and CDR2 encoded by the germline V gene (reference sequence) are SGHNT and YYREEE. Trimming at the junction amounts to 4 bases on V and 3 bases on J, and the germline ends lie 22 bases apart. CDR3 length: 17 amino acids, cysteine to phenylalanine. CDR3 DNA only is kept here, 51 bases in frame from base 1. The library was made by RACE. Sequencing instrument: NextSeq 500. During library preparation, unique molecular identifiers were attached to individual cDNA molecules so that TCRs could be counted quantitatively and reproducibly. The authors' analysis ran thus. Samples had a median of 95,638 TCRs, with a range from about 23,224 to 750,000. V, J and CDR3 annotation of the TCR reads was performed with the Decombinator software suite. Every sample was subsampled to the same number of TCRs (28,000) for the PS versus PT1 abundance plots. Expanded TCRs were defined as absent before sensitization and observed at least eight times at the 2-week time point. Using fastp at Q25 and MiXCR, TCRdb reprocessed the public reads and kept productive beta chains. Rows with one shared CDR3 protein collapse into an entry with the most common genes and DNA. TCRdb's processing, not the authors' own work, is the source of the V and J calls. The sample records tens of thousands of distinct CDR3 sequences, 7% to 8.5% of which are singletons. The ten most abundant clones make up almost 10% of the sample.

Explained via the paper, the time point label denotes: healthy volunteer bleed at 2 weeks. Total RNA was extracted from unfractionated whole blood that had been collected in Tempus Blood RNA tubes. Roughly 5 healthy volunteers were used as TCR sequencing controls and were bled at day 0, 2 weeks and 6 weeks. This specimen comes from a study of human T cells and chemical hapten exposure (dated by TCRdb to about 2021). Describing the broader study: The libraries were sequenced as a pool, and the TCR yield per sample differed mostly because of small variations in library volumes within the pool. This study followed changes in the peripheral blood TCR repertoire in vivo during primary and secondary sensitization of alopecia patients to the hapten diphenylcyclopropenone (DPC). Both TCR alpha and TCR beta chains were sequenced from each blood RNA sample.

Here is what the overall study found, with its caveats: DPC sensitization did not change the number of TCRs with a frequency above 1 in 1000, and there was no evidence of changes in global repertoire structure. After repeated subsampling, changes were observed in the strength of the expansion versus patch-test correlation and in the threshold at which the correlation became significant.

The source is a human donor in good health. Some clones in this sample may be carry-over from other donors' samples. The rearrangement combines TRBV5-4 with TRBJ1-2; the best D guess is TRBD1, with 6 bases matching. Input material: whole blood. CDR3 protein: CASSLKAGTPRDYGYTF. The sequenced DNA: TGTGCCAGCAGCCTCAAGGCCGGGACACCGAGGGACTATGGCTACACCTTC. The variable domain in full, with residues beyond the CDR3 obtained from the reference TRBV5-4 and TRBJ1-2 genes, is ETGVTQSPTHLIKTRGQQVTLRCSSQSGHNTVSWYQQALGQGPQFIFQYYREEENGRGNFPPRFSGLQFPNYSSELNVNALELDDSALYLCASSLKAGTPRDYGYTFGSGTRLTVV.